The 19 T cell receptor beta chains reported below all come from one sample, sequenced in a study of neurological immune-mediated disorders (dated by TCRdb to the late 2010s). Explained via the paper, the time point label denotes: longitudinal time-point 3. Library preparation employed 5' RACE. Sequencing used an Illumina HiSeq 2500. TCRdb trimmed the raw reads at Q25, called clones with MiXCR and kept productive beta chains. CDR3 protein sequences are deduplicated, and each keeps its most common genes and DNA. The sample contains about 84,000 distinct CDR3 sequences, around 4.7% of them found a single time. The leading ten clones occupy 5.7% of the sample. Source material: PBMCs. These receptor sequences come from a woman between 55 and 75 years old with multiple sclerosis.

This clonotype showed up many times. This chain connects TRBV29-1 to TRBJ1-2, with D possibly being TRBD1 (5 bases). Trimming removed 5 bases at V and 6 bases at J, with 13 bases between. This CDR3 is built from 12 residues. Germline V gene data show CDR1 as SQVTM and CDR2 as ANQGSEA. CDR3 in amino acids: CSVTQGRDGYTF. The CDR3 coding sequence is TGCAGCGTTACCCAGGGTAGGGATGGCTACACCTTC.

This clonotype was found many times. This chain joins TRBV12-3 or TRBV12-4 and TRBJ2-3; no clear D gene. The CDR3 sequence is 11 residues long. V lost 7 bases, J lost 6 bases, and 8 bases lay in between. CDR3 sequence (DNA): TGTGCCAGCAACCGGCGGGATACGCAGTATTTT. Residues: CASNRRDTQYF.

This clonotype has at least ten counts. The chain uses TRBV6-5 and TRBJ2-3, with 10 bases fitting TRBD2. J was trimmed by 3 bases and V by 8 bases; bases with no gene match: 11. In germline, CDR1 is MNHEY, CDR2 SVGAGI. This CDR3 region has 16 residues. The CDR3 region has the DNA TGTGCCAGCGGAATAGCGGGGGGCACCCTTACAGATACGCAGTATTTT. Its protein product is CASGIAGGTLTDTQYF.

The sample holds many counts of this clonotype. The V gene is TRBV18, the J gene TRBJ1-1; D is undetermined. CDR1 is KGHSH, CDR2 LQKENI, per germline. The germline V and J ends were trimmed by 1 base and 1 base, with 10 bases remaining between them. There are 15 residues in the CDR3. This CDR3 reads CASSPRGLENTEAFF. CDR3 bases: TGTGCCAGCTCACCACGAGGGTTGGAGAACACTGAAGCTTTCTTT. Together with reference TRBV18 and TRBJ1-1, the CDR3 gives the full variable domain: NAGVMQNPRHLVRRRGQEARLRCSPMKGHSHVYWYRQLPEEGLKFMVYLQKENIIDESGMPKERFSAEFPKEGPSILRIQQVVRGDSAAYFCASSPRGLENTEAFFGQGTRLTVV.

This clonotype was seen repeatedly, ten times or more. V and J are TRBV28 and TRBJ2-7; 7 bases fit TRBD2. Germline trimming cut 7 bases from V and 3 bases from J; bases unmatched to any gene: 3. CDR1 is MDHEN and CDR2 is SYDVKM in the germline V gene. This CDR3 is 12 amino acids long. The CDR3 is CASTGTNYEQYF. The CDR3 DNA is TGTGCCAGCACCGGGACTAACTACGAGCAGTACTTC.

This clonotype was observed at least ten times. The J gene is TRBJ1-4, the V gene TRBV20-1; 8 bases agree with TRBD1. This CDR3 comprises 14 residues. The germline CDR1 and CDR2 sequences are DFQATT and SNEGSKA (reference sequence). Losses at the gene ends were 5 bases for V and 1 base for J; bases not matched to a gene: 3. CDR3 sequence: CSAFDRGTNEKLFF. The CDR3 DNA sequence: TGCAGTGCTTTCGACAGGGGAACTAATGAAAAACTGTTTTTT.

This clonotype was counted ten times or more. The rearrangement links TRBV7-6 to TRBJ1-1, with 9 positions matching TRBD1. V lost 4 bases to trimming and J lost 1 base; unmatched junction nucleotides: 4. Germline V gives CDR1 SGHVS, CDR2 FNYEAQ. The CDR3 spans 15 residues. Here the CDR3 reads CASSSLDRGNTEAFF. CDR3 DNA sequence: TGTGCCAGCAGCTCCTTGGACAGGGGGAACACTGAAGCTTTCTTT. The variable domain in full, completed from reference TRBV7-6 and TRBJ1-1, reads GAGVSQSPRYKVTKRGQDVALRCDPISGHVSLYWYRQALGQGPEFLTYFNYEAQQDKSGLPNDRFSAERPEGSISTLTIQRTEQRDSAMYRCASSSLDRGNTEAFFGQGTRLTVV.

Ten or more counts support this clonotype. V is TRBV25-1 and J is TRBJ2-7, with TRBD1 identical over 10 bases. This CDR3 has 12 residues. Per germline, CDR1 MGHDK and CDR2 SYGVNS. J gave up 3 bases and V 10 bases, and 3 bases lay outside the gene matches. Written as DNA, the CDR3 is TGTGCCACCAGGACAGGGGGCTACGAGCAGTACTTC. Its translation: CATRTGGYEQYF.

This clonotype was picked up many times. The CDR3 here is CASRPDQNYNEQFF. In DNA form, the CDR3 reads TGTGCCAGCAGGCCAGACCAAAACTACAATGAGCAGTTCTTC. This chain links TRBV2 with TRBJ2-1; D not resolved. The CDR3 consists of 14 residues. Trimming removed 6 bases at V and 3 bases at J, with 12 bases between. Germline V gene data show CDR1 as SNHLY and CDR2 as FYNNEI.

Relative to its sample, this clonotype is medium-sized. The rearrangement links TRBV5-1 to TRBJ2-5, with D possibly TRBD1 on 6 matching bases. CDR3 length equals 14 residues. With 4 bases removed from V and 5 bases from J, the gap between germline ends came to 15 bases. CDR1 and CDR2 (germline): SGHRS, YFSETQ. This CDR3 is CASSHGGRGETQYF. The DNA of the CDR3 is TGCGCCAGCAGCCACGGCGGAAGGGGGGAGACCCAGTACTTC.

The V gene is TRBV12-3 or TRBV12-4, the J gene TRBJ1-6; 7 nucleotides align to TRBD1. This CDR3 region has 13 residues. V lost 6 bases, J lost 12 bases, and 8 bases stayed unmatched. CDR3 sequence (DNA): TGTGCCAGCAGCTTGAGGGGGCGGGGACCCCTCCACTTT. This sequence encodes CASSLRGRGPLHF.

This clonotype was picked up a small number of times. This may stem from a read error, because a much larger clone lies one nucleotide away. This rearrangement joins TRBV5-1 to TRBJ2-2; no reliable D call. The CDR3 contains 12 residues. CDR1 SGHRS and CDR2 YFSETQ come from the germline V gene. Trimming left V 0 bases short and J 9 bases short, with 6 bases between. CDR3 in amino acids: CASSLGSRELFF. For the CDR3, the DNA is TGCGCCAGCAGCTTGGGGTCCAGGGAGCTGTTTTTT.

This clonotype was counted many times. The J gene is TRBJ1-1, the V gene TRBV5-1; TRBD1 matches 7 bases. V was pared by 4 bases and J by 6 bases, with 3 bases of the junction left unmatched. The germline V gene encodes CDR1 SGHRS and CDR2 YFSETQ. The CDR3 consists of 12 residues. The CDR3 DNA follows: TGCGCCAGCAGCCCAGACAGGGCTGAAGCTTTCTTT. Its protein is CASSPDRAEAFF.

This clonotype was seen repeatedly, ten times or more. This chain joins TRBV28 and TRBJ1-5; unclear D gene. Trimming took 5 bases from V and 4 from J, leaving 9 bases between them. The V gene's germline CDR1 is MDHEN and CDR2 SYDVKM. The CDR3 runs to 13 residues. The CDR3 region is CASSLDQNQPQHF. The CDR3 DNA sequence: TGTGCCAGCAGTCTGGACCAGAATCAGCCCCAGCATTTT.

This clonotype showed up many times. The chain is built from TRBV6-1 and TRBJ2-1; 7 nucleotides match TRBD2. The V gene end was trimmed by 6 bases and the J gene end by 8 bases; junction bases not matched to a gene: 4. This CDR3 has 12 residues. Germline CDR1 reads MNHNS; CDR2 reads SASEGT. CDR3 loop: CASRGLVDEQFF. For the CDR3, the DNA is TGTGCCAGCAGAGGACTAGTCGATGAGCAGTTCTTC.

This clonotype was seen at least ten times. This sequence joins TRBV7-2 and TRBJ1-5, with 8 bases identical to TRBD1. The germline V gene has CDR1 SGHTA and CDR2 FQGNSA. CDR3 length equals 15 residues. The V gene end was trimmed by 0 bases and the J gene end by 7 bases; junction bases not matched to a gene: 5. CDR3: CASSLAPGGGQPQHF. In nucleotides, the CDR3 is TGTGCCAGCAGCTTAGCGCCAGGGGGCGGGCAGCCCCAGCATTTT.

This clonotype was observed many times. This chain uses TRBV5-1 with TRBJ2-7, with D maybe TRBD1 (5 bases). Germline V gives CDR1 SGHRS, CDR2 YFSETQ. The CDR3 length is 18 residues. Trimming cost V 1 base and J 3 bases, with 23 bases left between them. The CDR3 spells CASSLLGETGVRVYEQYF. The DNA for the CDR3 is TGCGCCAGCAGCTTGTTAGGGGAAACGGGCGTACGGGTCTACGAGCAGTACTTC. Full variable domain (missing parts from reference TRBV5-1 and TRBJ2-7): KAGVTQTPRYLIKTRGQQVTLSCSPISGHRSVSWYQQTPGQGLQFLFEYFSETQRNKGNFPGRFSGRQFSNSRSEMNVSTLELGDSALYLCASSLLGETGVRVYEQYFGPGTRLTVT.

For this clonotype: It may be a read error: a sequence one base away is much more abundant. This chain connects TRBV5-1 to TRBJ2-7; D uncertain. Germline CDR1 reads SGHRS; CDR2 reads YFSETQ. The CDR3 covers 13 residues. V lost 4 bases and J lost 3, with 11 bases in between. This CDR3 is CASSTSGVYEQYF. CDR3 bases: TGCGCCAGCAGCACCTCAGGAGTCTACGAGCAGTACTTC.

This clonotype was found many times. This sequence joins TRBV7-6 and TRBJ2-7; 7 bases fit TRBD2. Germline loops: CDR1 SGHVS, CDR2 FNYEAQ. The ends lost 5 bases at V and 3 bases at J; junction bases unmatched: 4. CDR3 length: 13 residues. DNA of the CDR3: TGTGCCAGCAGCCTTGGGACTAACTACGAGCAGTACTTC. This codes for CASSLGTNYEQYF. The variable domain in full, with the rest retrieved from reference TRBV7-6 and TRBJ2-7, is GAGVSQSPRYKVTKRGQDVALRCDPISGHVSLYWYRQALGQGPEFLTYFNYEAQQDKSGLPNDRFSAERPEGSISTLTIQRTEQRDSAMYRCASSLGTNYEQYFGPGTRLTVT.